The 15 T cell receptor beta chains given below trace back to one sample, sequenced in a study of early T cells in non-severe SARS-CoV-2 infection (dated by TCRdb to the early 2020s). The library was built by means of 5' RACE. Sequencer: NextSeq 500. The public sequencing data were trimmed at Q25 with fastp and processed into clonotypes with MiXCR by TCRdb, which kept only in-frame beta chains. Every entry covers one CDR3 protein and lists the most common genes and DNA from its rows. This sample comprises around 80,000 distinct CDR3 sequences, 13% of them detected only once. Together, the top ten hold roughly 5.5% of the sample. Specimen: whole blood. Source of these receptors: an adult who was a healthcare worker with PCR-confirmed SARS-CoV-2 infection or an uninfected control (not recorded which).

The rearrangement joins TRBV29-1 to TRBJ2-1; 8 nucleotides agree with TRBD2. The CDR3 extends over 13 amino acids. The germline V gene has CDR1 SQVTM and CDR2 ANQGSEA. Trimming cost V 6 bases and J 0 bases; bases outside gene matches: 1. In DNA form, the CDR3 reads TGCAGCGTGAGCGGGAGCTCCTACAATGAGCAGTTCTTC. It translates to CSVSGSSYNEQFF.

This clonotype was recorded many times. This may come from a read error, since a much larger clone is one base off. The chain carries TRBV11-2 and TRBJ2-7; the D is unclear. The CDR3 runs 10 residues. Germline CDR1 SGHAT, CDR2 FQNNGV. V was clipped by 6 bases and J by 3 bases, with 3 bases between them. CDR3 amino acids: CASSHYEQYF. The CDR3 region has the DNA TGTGCCAGCAGTCACTACGAGCAGTACTTC. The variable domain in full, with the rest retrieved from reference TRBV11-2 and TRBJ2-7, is EAGVAQSPRYKIIEKRQSVAFWCNPISGHATLYWYQQILGQGPKLLIQFQNNGVVDDSQLPKDRFSAERLKGVDSTLKIQPAKLEDSAVYLCASSHYEQYFGPGTRLTVT.

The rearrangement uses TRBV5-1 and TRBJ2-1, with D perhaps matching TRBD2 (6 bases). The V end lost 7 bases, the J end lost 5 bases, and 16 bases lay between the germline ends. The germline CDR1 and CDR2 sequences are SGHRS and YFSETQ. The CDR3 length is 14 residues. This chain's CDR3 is CASGASEKNNEQFF. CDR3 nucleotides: TGCGCCAGCGGGGCTAGCGAGAAAAACAATGAGCAGTTCTTC.

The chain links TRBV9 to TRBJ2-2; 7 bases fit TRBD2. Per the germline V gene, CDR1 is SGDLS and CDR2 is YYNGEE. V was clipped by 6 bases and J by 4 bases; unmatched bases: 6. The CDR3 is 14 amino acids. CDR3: CASNRGSFTGELFF. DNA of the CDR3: TGTGCCAGCAACCGCGGGAGCTTCACCGGGGAGCTGTTTTTT.

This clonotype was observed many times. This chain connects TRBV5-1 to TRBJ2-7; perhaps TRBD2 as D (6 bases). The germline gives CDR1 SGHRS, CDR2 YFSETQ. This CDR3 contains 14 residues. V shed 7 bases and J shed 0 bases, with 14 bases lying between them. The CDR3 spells CASGGQPFSYEQYF. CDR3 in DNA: TGCGCCAGCGGAGGGCAGCCGTTCTCCTACGAGCAGTACTTC.

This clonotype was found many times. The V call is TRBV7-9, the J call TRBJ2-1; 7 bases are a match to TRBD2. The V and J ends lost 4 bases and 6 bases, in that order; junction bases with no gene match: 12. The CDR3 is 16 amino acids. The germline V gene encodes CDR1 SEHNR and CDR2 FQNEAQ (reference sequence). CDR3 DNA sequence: TGTGCCAGCAGCTCGGCTCGGTGGGAGCGGGGCAATGAGCAGTTCTTC. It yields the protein CASSSARWERGNEQFF. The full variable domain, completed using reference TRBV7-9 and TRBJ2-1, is DTGVSQNPRHKITKRGQNVTFRCDPISEHNRLYWYRQTLGQGPEFLTYFQNEAQLEKSRLLSDRFSAERPKGSFSTLEIQRTEQGDSAMYLCASSSARWERGNEQFFGPGTRLTVL.

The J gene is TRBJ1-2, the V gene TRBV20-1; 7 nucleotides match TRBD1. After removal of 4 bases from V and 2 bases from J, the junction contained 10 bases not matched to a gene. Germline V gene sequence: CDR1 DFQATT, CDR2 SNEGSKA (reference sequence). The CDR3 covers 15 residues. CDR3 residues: CSAIQGSLSNYGYTF. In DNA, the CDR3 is TGCAGTGCTATACAGGGGAGCTTGAGCAACTATGGCTACACCTTC.

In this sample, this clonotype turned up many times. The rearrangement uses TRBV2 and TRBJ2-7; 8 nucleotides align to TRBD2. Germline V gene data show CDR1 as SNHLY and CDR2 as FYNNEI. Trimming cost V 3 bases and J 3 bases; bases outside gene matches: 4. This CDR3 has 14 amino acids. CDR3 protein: CASSEGLEFYEQYF. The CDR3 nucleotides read TGTGCCAGCAGTGAGGGACTAGAGTTCTACGAGCAGTACTTC.

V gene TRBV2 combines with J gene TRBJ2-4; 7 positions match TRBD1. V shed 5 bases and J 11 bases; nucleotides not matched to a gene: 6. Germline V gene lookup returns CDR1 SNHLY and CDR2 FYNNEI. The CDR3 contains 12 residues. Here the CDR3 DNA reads TGTGCCAGCAGTCGACAGGGCTCGGTTCAGTACTTC. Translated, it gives CASSRQGSVQYF.

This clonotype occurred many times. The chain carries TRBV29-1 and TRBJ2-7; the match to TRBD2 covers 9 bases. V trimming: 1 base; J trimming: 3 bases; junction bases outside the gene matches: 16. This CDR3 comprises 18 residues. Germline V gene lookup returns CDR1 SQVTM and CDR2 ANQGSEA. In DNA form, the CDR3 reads TGCAGCGTTGAAGCCCAACCAAGTGAGGCGGGAGGGGTCTACGAGCAGTACTTC. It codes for CSVEAQPSEAGGVYEQYF.

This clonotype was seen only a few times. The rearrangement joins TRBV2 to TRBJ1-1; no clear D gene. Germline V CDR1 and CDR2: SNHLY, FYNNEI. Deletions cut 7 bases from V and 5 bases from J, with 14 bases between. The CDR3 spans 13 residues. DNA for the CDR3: TGTGCCAGCAAACCTACAGATTTTACTGAAGCTTTCTTT. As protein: CASKPTDFTEAFF.

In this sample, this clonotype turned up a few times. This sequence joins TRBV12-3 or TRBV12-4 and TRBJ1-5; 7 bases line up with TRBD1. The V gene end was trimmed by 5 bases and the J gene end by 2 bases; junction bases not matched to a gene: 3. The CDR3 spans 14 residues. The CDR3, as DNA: TGTGCCAGCAGTCAGGGGGGAGGCAATCAGCCCCAGCATTTT. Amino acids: CASSQGGGNQPQHF.

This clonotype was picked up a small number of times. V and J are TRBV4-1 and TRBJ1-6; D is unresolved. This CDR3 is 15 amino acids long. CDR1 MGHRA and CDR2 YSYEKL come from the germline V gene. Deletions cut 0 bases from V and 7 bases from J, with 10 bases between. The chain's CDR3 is CASSQDRRGNSPLHF. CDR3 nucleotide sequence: TGCGCCAGCAGCCAAGATCGGCGTGGGAATTCACCCCTCCACTTT.

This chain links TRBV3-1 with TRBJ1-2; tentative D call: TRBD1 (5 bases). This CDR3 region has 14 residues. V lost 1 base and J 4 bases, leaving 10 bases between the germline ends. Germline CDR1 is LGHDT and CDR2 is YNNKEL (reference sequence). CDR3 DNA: TGTGCCAGCAGCCAAGCCCCCGGGACCTATGGCTACACCTTC. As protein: CASSQAPGTYGYTF.

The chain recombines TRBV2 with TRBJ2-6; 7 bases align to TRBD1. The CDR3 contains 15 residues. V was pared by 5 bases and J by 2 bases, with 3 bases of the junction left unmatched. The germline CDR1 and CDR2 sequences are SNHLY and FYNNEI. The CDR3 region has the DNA TGTGCCAGCAGTATCACAGGGGCTGGGGCCAACGTCCTGACTTTC. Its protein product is CASSITGAGANVLTF. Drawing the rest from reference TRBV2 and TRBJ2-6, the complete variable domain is EPEVTQTPSHQVTQMGQEVILRCVPISNHLYFYWYRQILGQKVEFLVSFYNNEISEKSEIFDDQFSVERPDGSNFTLKIRSTKLEDSAMYFCASSITGAGANVLTFGAGSRLTVL.